This is a list of T cell receptor beta chains from one sample in a study of blood T cell repertoires in COVID-19. This table comes from immunoSEQ multiplex PCR, and its TCRdb copy is limited to in-frame clones, with some not included. Altogether about 410,000 clones are present, 80% to 90% being singletons, with the ten largest covering more than 1.4%. Sequenced material: peripheral blood. These receptors were collected from a woman in her 30s with active or convalescent COVID-19. Both conserved end residues are part of each CDR3. D genes are given only for firm matches.

j_gene: TRBJ1-2
len: 13
d_gene: .
v_gene: TRBV24-1
CDR3aa: CATAKGHIYGYTF

j_gene: TRBJ1-5
len: 16
d_gene: .
v_gene: TRBV6-1
CDR3aa: CASSAGTGTSNQPQHF

j_gene: TRBJ2-7
len: 13
d_gene: TRBD2
v_gene: TRBV19
CDR3aa: CASRIAGGNEQYF

j_gene: TRBJ1-3
len: 16
d_gene: .
v_gene: TRBV27
CDR3aa: CASSLSIPTGRNTIYF

j_gene: TRBJ1-1
len: 14
d_gene: .
v_gene: TRBV3-1/TRBV3-2
CDR3aa: CASSLQGPNTEAFF

j_gene: TRBJ2-1
len: 15
d_gene: .
v_gene: TRBV9
CDR3aa: CASSVALAGPNEQFF

j_gene: TRBJ1-1
len: 16
d_gene: TRBD1
v_gene: TRBV4-2
CDR3aa: CASSQGGTGSFTEAFF

j_gene: TRBJ2-7
len: 16
d_gene: TRBD1
v_gene: TRBV4-1
CDR3aa: CASSPYRGTGDYEQYF

j_gene: TRBJ1-5
len: 13
d_gene: .
v_gene: TRBV7-9
CDR3aa: CASSDREAALQHF

j_gene: TRBJ1-1
len: 16
d_gene: .
v_gene: TRBV19
CDR3aa: CASSIDPQALNTEAFF

j_gene: TRBJ2-3
len: 14
d_gene: .
v_gene: TRBV5-5
CDR3aa: CASSLGQSTDTQYF

j_gene: TRBJ1-5
len: 14
d_gene: .
v_gene: TRBV5-6
CDR3aa: CASSSVGGGQPQHF

j_gene: TRBJ1-2
len: 15
d_gene: TRBD1
v_gene: TRBV9
CDR3aa: CASSVAGGGTYGYTF

j_gene: TRBJ1-6
len: 16
d_gene: .
v_gene: TRBV27
CDR3aa: CASSLRAPYSKSPLHF

j_gene: TRBJ2-5
len: 13
d_gene: .
v_gene: TRBV9
CDR3aa: CASSGASGETQYF

j_gene: TRBJ2-1
len: 16
d_gene: TRBD2
v_gene: TRBV28
CDR3aa: CASSALAASSYNEQFF

j_gene: TRBJ1-2
len: 14
d_gene: .
v_gene: TRBV10-3
CDR3aa: CAISDQTFSYGYTF

j_gene: TRBJ1-2
len: 14
d_gene: TRBD1
v_gene: TRBV2
CDR3aa: CASRLGQGVSGYTF

j_gene: TRBJ1-3
len: 15
d_gene: .
v_gene: TRBV27
CDR3aa: CASRTQAQDGNTIYF

j_gene: TRBJ2-7
len: 11
d_gene: .
v_gene: TRBV29-1
CDR3aa: CGGDFFGKQYF

j_gene: TRBJ1-1
len: 14
d_gene: .
v_gene: TRBV27
CDR3aa: CASRPSGLNTEAFF

j_gene: TRBJ1-2
len: 15
d_gene: .
v_gene: TRBV9
CDR3aa: CASSPTTGTNYGYTF

j_gene: TRBJ2-1
len: 19
d_gene: TRBD2
v_gene: TRBV3-1/TRBV3-2
CDR3aa: CASSPPGTSGRTSYNEQFF

j_gene: TRBJ2-7
len: 15
d_gene: .
v_gene: TRBV9
CDR3aa: CASNSDLGQQFEQYF

j_gene: TRBJ2-4
len: 13
d_gene: .
v_gene: TRBV14
CDR3aa: CASSQGASPIQYF

j_gene: TRBJ1-5
len: 15
d_gene: .
v_gene: TRBV27
CDR3aa: CASSLSAGSNQPQHF

j_gene: TRBJ1-4
len: 14
d_gene: TRBD1
v_gene: TRBV15
CDR3aa: CATSQGATNEKLFF

j_gene: TRBJ2-7
len: 13
d_gene: .
v_gene: TRBV15
CDR3aa: CATSRARGNEQYF

j_gene: TRBJ2-7
len: 13
d_gene: TRBD2
v_gene: TRBV18
CDR3aa: CASSRGVAYEQYF

j_gene: TRBJ1-1
len: 18
d_gene: .
v_gene: TRBV4-1
CDR3aa: CASSQDTLMGQTNTEAFF

j_gene: TRBJ1-1
len: 15
d_gene: TRBD1
v_gene: TRBV30
CDR3aa: CAWSDRGLGNTEAFF

j_gene: TRBJ1-1
len: 16
d_gene: TRBD1
v_gene: TRBV18
CDR3aa: CASSQRTGTANTEAFF

j_gene: TRBJ1-2
len: 16
d_gene: TRBD1
v_gene: TRBV18
CDR3aa: CASSLGQGELLRGYTF

j_gene: TRBJ2-1
len: 15
d_gene: TRBD2
v_gene: TRBV5-1
CDR3aa: CASSLGGSGYNEQFF

j_gene: TRBJ1-4
len: 15
d_gene: TRBD1
v_gene: TRBV30
CDR3aa: CAWRLPDRGNEKLFF

j_gene: TRBJ2-2
len: 15
d_gene: .
v_gene: TRBV2
CDR3aa: CASLTGRPNTGELFF